These 15 T cell receptor beta chains came from one sample sequenced in a study of blood T cell repertoires in COVID-19. Libraries were prepared by immunoSEQ multiplex PCR; TCRdb keeps only in-frame clonotypes and omits some of them. The sample has 150,000 to 200,000 clones; around 83% are singletons. Source material: peripheral blood. The source of these receptors is a woman aged 25 to 45 with active or convalescent COVID-19.

This clone was detected many times. The J gene is TRBJ1-4, the V gene TRBV18, with 7 bases that match TRBD1. The length of the CDR3 is 15 residues. The germline V gene has CDR1 KGHSH and CDR2 LQKENI. V gave up 3 bases and J gave up 6 bases; unmatched junction bases: 7. The CDR3 here is CASSPRQGGDEKLFF. DNA for the CDR3: TGTGCCAGCTCACCTAGACAGGGAGGAGATGAAAAACTGTTTTTT.

The chain employs TRBV10-2 and TRBJ1-5; 7 bases agree with TRBD1. Germline trimming cut 7 bases from V and 1 base from J; bases unmatched to any gene: 13. Germline values: CDR1 WSHSY, CDR2 SAAADI. This CDR3 contains 17 residues. CDR3 nucleotide sequence: TGCGCCAGCACTGACTTCACAGGGGAATGGAGCAATCAGCCCCAGCATTTT. Its translation: CASTDFTGEWSNQPQHF.

The rearrangement links TRBV6-5 to TRBJ1-1, with TRBD1 matching over 12 bases. This CDR3 is built from 15 residues. J lost 4 bases, V lost 0 bases, and 0 bases had no gene match. CDR1 MNHEY and CDR2 SVGAGI come from the germline V gene. In DNA form, the CDR3 reads TGTGCCAGCAGTTACTCGGGACAGGGGGCCACTGAAGCTTTCTTT. Translating it yields CASSYSGQGATEAFF.

The chain carries TRBV5-5 and TRBJ2-3; D is perhaps TRBD1 (6 bases). Trimming shortened V by 6 bases and J by 2 bases, and 10 bases separated the two germline ends. The germline V gene has CDR1 SGHKS and CDR2 YYEKEE (reference sequence). The CDR3 spans 13 residues. The CDR3 sequence: CASKDRSTDTQYF. In nucleotides, the CDR3 is TGTGCCAGCAAAGACAGGTCCACAGATACGCAGTATTTT. Based on the CDR3 plus reference TRBV5-5 and TRBJ2-3, the full variable domain is DAGVTQSPTHLIKTRGQQVTLRCSPISGHKSVSWYQQVLGQGPQFIFQYYEKEERGRGNFPDRFSARQFPNYSSELNVNALLLGDSALYLCASKDRSTDTQYFGPGTRLTVL.

The chain is built from TRBV7-2 and TRBJ2-2; TRBD2 matches 12 bases. The CDR3 is made up of 16 amino acids. V lost 4 bases to trimming and J lost 0 bases; unmatched junction nucleotides: 0. The germline V gene encodes CDR1 SGHTA and CDR2 FQGNSA. The DNA for the CDR3 is TGTGCCAGCAGCTGGACTAGCGGGGCGAACACCGGGGAGCTGTTTTTT. Translation gives CASSWTSGANTGELFF. Full variable domain (outside the CDR3, taken from reference TRBV7-2 and TRBJ2-2): GAGVSQSPSNKVTEKGKDVELRCDPISGHTALYWYRQSLGQGLEFLIYFQGNSAPDKSGLPSDRFSAERTGGSVSTLTIQRTQQEDSAVYLCASSWTSGANTGELFFGEGSRLTVL.

This chain connects TRBV19 to TRBJ2-5; 7 bases align to TRBD2. The V and J ends lost 0 bases and 2 bases, in that order; junction bases with no gene match: 3. The CDR3 covers 15 residues. The germline V gene has CDR1 LNHDA and CDR2 SQIVND (reference sequence). The chain's CDR3 is CASSIDRAGQETQYF. The CDR3 DNA sequence: TGTGCCAGTAGTATAGATCGAGCGGGGCAAGAGACCCAGTACTTC.

The chain combines TRBV19 with TRBJ1-1; D might be TRBD1 (6 bases). This CDR3 contains 13 residues. The V and J ends lost 0 bases and 6 bases respectively, with 8 bases between them. Germline loops: CDR1 LNHDA, CDR2 SQIVND (reference sequence). The CDR3, as DNA: TGTGCCAGTAGTATAGAAGGGACACCTGAAGCTTTCTTT. It yields the protein CASSIEGTPEAFF.

The sample holds one count of this clone. The chain joins TRBV24-1 to TRBJ2-2, with a tentative D call TRBD1 (6 bases). The CDR3 consists of 13 residues. V was shortened by 5 bases and J by 4 bases, with 7 bases between the two germline ends. The V gene's germline CDR1 is KGHDR and CDR2 SFDVKD. The CDR3 nucleotides are TGTGCCACCAGTGTAGGGGGCACCGGGGAGCTGTTTTTT. Residues: CATSVGGTGELFF.

The chain recombines TRBV2 with TRBJ2-3; TRBD1 matches 8 bases. CDR3 length: 15 residues. Germline CDR1 reads SNHLY; CDR2 reads FYNNEI. V shed 5 bases, J shed 1 base, and the junction held 5 bases outside the gene matches. DNA of the CDR3: TGTGCCAGCAGTAGACAGGGGTTTGGCACAGATACGCAGTATTTT. It specifies CASSRQGFGTDTQYF. Drawing the rest from reference TRBV2 and TRBJ2-3, the complete variable domain is EPEVTQTPSHQVTQMGQEVILRCVPISNHLYFYWYRQILGQKVEFLVSFYNNEISEKSEIFDDQFSVERPDGSNFTLKIRSTKLEDSAMYFCASSRQGFGTDTQYFGPGTRLTVL.

J is TRBJ2-7 and V is TRBV6-5; possible D gene TRBD2, 6 bases. The CDR3 consists of 14 residues. V lost 5 bases to trimming and J lost 0 bases, with 11 bases between them. Germline assignment: CDR1 MNHEY and CDR2 SVGAGI. Here the CDR3 DNA reads TGTGCCAGCAGTAGGGGACTCAACTCCTACGAGCAGTACTTC. Translating gives CASSRGLNSYEQYF.

This clone was detected only a few times. The rearrangement links TRBV12-5 to TRBJ2-1; TRBD1 might be the D (5 bases). Trimming removed 4 bases from V and 10 bases from J, with 11 bases in between. This CDR3 has 12 residues. Germline V lookup: CDR1 LGHNT, CDR2 FRNRAP. The CDR3 sequence is CASGSGHSEQFF. The CDR3 nucleotides are TGTGCTAGTGGTTCCGGACACAGCGAGCAGTTCTTC.

CDR3 protein: CASSHPFGTGYEQYF. The CDR3 bases are TGTGCCAGCAGCCACCCTTTTGGGACAGGCTACGAGCAGTACTTC. This chain connects TRBV11-2 to TRBJ2-7; the match to TRBD1 covers 8 bases. The V gene's germline CDR1 is SGHAT and CDR2 FQNNGV. The V gene end was trimmed by 5 bases and the J gene end by 3 bases; junction bases not matched to a gene: 9. The CDR3 covers 15 residues. Complete variable domain (other parts from reference TRBV11-2 and TRBJ2-7): EAGVAQSPRYKIIEKRQSVAFWCNPISGHATLYWYQQILGQGPKLLIQFQNNGVVDDSQLPKDRFSAERLKGVDSTLKIQPAKLEDSAVYLCASSHPFGTGYEQYFGPGTRLTVT.

The rearrangement joins TRBV5-4 to TRBJ2-5; 8 positions match TRBD1. The CDR3 sequence is 15 residues long. The V and J ends lost 4 bases and 3 bases, in that order; junction bases with no gene match: 8. Looked up from germline, CDR1 is SGHNT and CDR2 is YYREEE (reference sequence). CDR3 in DNA: TGTGCCAGCAGCGCCGACAGGGGTGTAGAAGAGACCCAGTACTTC. As protein: CASSADRGVEETQYF. Combining the CDR3 with reference TRBV5-4 and TRBJ2-5 gives the whole variable domain ETGVTQSPTHLIKTRGQQVTLRCSSQSGHNTVSWYQQALGQGPQFIFQYYREEENGRGNFPPRFSGLQFPNYSSELNVNALELDDSALYLCASSADRGVEETQYFGPGTRLLVL.

This chain joins TRBV19 and TRBJ1-2; D may be TRBD1 (5 bases). CDR1 and CDR2 (germline): LNHDA, SQIVND (reference sequence). Trimming stripped 5 bases from V and 3 bases from J, with 7 bases between. This CDR3 is 12 amino acids long. CDR3 sequence: CASSAGYYGYTF. The CDR3 nucleotides read TGTGCCAGTAGTGCAGGGTACTATGGCTACACCTTC.

This clone was picked up one time. The J gene is TRBJ1-1, the V gene TRBV19; 7 bases agree with TRBD1. CDR1 is LNHDA and CDR2 is SQIVND in the germline V gene (reference sequence). The CDR3 is 15 amino acids. J gave up 4 bases and V 7 bases, and 12 bases lay outside the gene matches. CDR3 nucleotide sequence: TGTGCCAGTATGGGGACAGTGAACGGGGGCACTGAAGCTTTCTTT. Protein sequence: CASMGTVNGGTEAFF.